The rows below give T cell receptor beta chains drawn from one sample of a study of cytomegalovirus exposure and HLA in healthy donors. The method was immunoSEQ multiplex PCR; TCRdb's version includes in-frame clones alone and lacks a portion of them. This table holds over 130,000 clones, roughly three quarters found once. Sample: PBMCs. The source of these receptors is a human donor in good health. Both conserved end residues are part of each CDR3. A D gene is named only where the DNA matches it firmly. A clone size is listed for some rows: how often the clone was seen (once, few, many), or a class if it is expanded.

j_gene | d_gene | abundance | v_gene | CDR3nt | CDR3aa
TRBJ2-7 | TRBD2 | NA | TRBV4-3 | TGCGCCAGCAGCCAAGGAGCGGGAGGGGGAGAGCAGTACTTC | CASSQGAGGGEQYF
TRBJ2-1 | TRBD1 | NA | TRBV6-6 | TGTGCCAGCAGCAATACAGGGGGCTCCTACAATGAGCAGTTCTTC | CASSNTGGSYNEQFF
TRBJ1-6 | TRBD1 | NA | TRBV14 | TGTGCCAGCAGCCGCCAACGACAGGGTTTCTATAATTCACCCCTCCACTTT | CASSRQRQGFYNSPLHF
TRBJ1-6 | TRBD1 | NA | TRBV18 | TGTGCCAGCTCACCAAACCGGGACAGGGTTTCACCCCTCCACTTT | CASSPNRDRVSPLHF
TRBJ2-7 | TRBD1 | once | TRBV6-1 | TGTGCCAGCAGTGCAAGGACAGGGGCATCCTACGAGCAGTACTTC | CASSARTGASYEQYF
TRBJ2-7 | NA | NA | TRBV5-1 | TGCGCCAGCAGCTTAACGGGTAACCACGAGCAGTACTTC | CASSLTGNHEQYF
TRBJ2-7 | TRBD2 | NA | TRBV7-2 | TGTGCCAGCAGCTCACAAACTAGCGGGATTCCCTACGAGCAGTACTTC | CASSSQTSGIPYEQYF
TRBJ1-1 | NA | NA | TRBV7-9 | TGTGCCAGCAGCTTAGATGGCTTCTCAAACACTGAAGCTTTCTTT | CASSLDGFSNTEAFF
TRBJ1-1 | TRBD1 | NA | TRBV19 | TGTGCCAGTAGAACACCACAGGGGTGGACTGAAGCTTTCTTT | CASRTPQGWTEAFF
TRBJ1-1 | TRBD1 | NA | TRBV5-1 | TGCGCCAGCAGCTTAACGAACCTAAAGGACAGGGAGATTGGGTCTGAAGCTTTCTTT | CASSLTNLKDREIGSEAFF
TRBJ2-7 | TRBD2 | once | TRBV9 | TGTGCCAGCAGCGTAGATATAGCGGGAGGGCCGTCTTCATCCTACGAGCAGTACTTC | CASSVDIAGGPSSSYEQYF
TRBJ2-5 | NA | NA | TRBV30 | TGTGCCTGGAGTGTTCGGACTGGAGAGACCCAGTACTTC | CAWSVRTGETQYF
TRBJ2-3 | NA | once | TRBV7-2 | TGTGCCAGCAGCCCAGGGGGCACAGATACGCAGTATTTT | CASSPGGTDTQYF
TRBJ1-3 | TRBD1 | NA | TRBV7-2 | TGTGCCAGCAGCTTGGAGCCCGGGACAGGGGCAGATTTT | CASSLEPGTGADF
TRBJ2-7 | NA | NA | TRBV7-9 | TGTGCCAGCAGCTTACCTCCTTTAGACGAGCAGTACTTC | CASSLPPLDEQYF
TRBJ2-3 | NA | few | TRBV7-2 | TGTGCCAGCAGCTTAGAGTATGGCAGCGGCACAGATACGCAGTATTTT | CASSLEYGSGTDTQYF
TRBJ2-3 | NA | once | TRBV27 | TGTGCCAGCTCTTATCAGGGACTCGCAGATACGCAGTATTTT | CASSYQGLADTQYF
TRBJ2-3 | TRBD2 | NA | TRBV27 | TGTGCCAGCAGTTTAAGTCTAGCGGGATTTAGCACAGATACGCAGTATTTT | CASSLSLAGFSTDTQYF
TRBJ2-5 | NA | NA | TRBV11-2 | TGTGCCAGCAGCATCAACCCCCGGGATAGAACTACACCACAAGAGACCCAGTACTTC | CASSINPRDRTTPQETQYF
TRBJ1-1 | NA | NA | TRBV29-1 | TGCAGCGGGGGGGAGGGCTACGAGGCTTTCTTT | CSGGEGYEAFF
TRBJ2-2 | NA | NA | TRBV5-1 | TGCGCCAGCAGCATTGGCATGGACACCGGGGAGCTGTTTTTT | CASSIGMDTGELFF
TRBJ2-2 | TRBD2 | NA | TRBV7-6 | TGTGCCAGCAGCTCGCCGCGAAGCAGCGGGGGGGCCGGGGAGCTGTTTTTT | CASSSPRSSGGAGELFF
TRBJ2-7 | TRBD1 | NA | TRBV28 | TGTGCCAGCAGTTTACCCCGGGGACAGGGGAGCGAGCAGTACTTC | CASSLPRGQGSEQYF
TRBJ2-7 | TRBD1 | NA | TRBV28 | TGTGCCAGCAGTTTAACAGGGGGATCCTACGAGCAGTACTTC | CASSLTGGSYEQYF
TRBJ1-3 | NA | NA | TRBV2 | TGTGCCAGCAGTGTGCAGTGGCAGGGAAACACCATATATTTT | CASSVQWQGNTIYF
TRBJ1-1 | NA | NA | TRBV11-1 | TGTGCCAGCAGCTCACAGGGAACGAACACTGAAGCTTTCTTT | CASSSQGTNTEAFF
TRBJ2-7 | NA | NA | TRBV14 | TGTGCCAGCACCCGAGCGGGCAGGCCCCCCTACGAGCAGTACTTC | CASTRAGRPPYEQYF
TRBJ1-1 | TRBD1 | few | TRBV5-1 | TGCGCCAGCAGCCATGGACAGAGGGGACAGCTCTCTGGTCGGAACACTGAAGCTTTCTTT | CASSHGQRGQLSGRNTEAFF
TRBJ1-2 | TRBD1 | NA | TRBV29-1 | TGCAGCGTTGAGGGTGTTTCTAGGGGGCGCGGCTATGGCTACACCTTC | CSVEGVSRGRGYGYTF
TRBJ2-1 | NA | NA | TRBV4-2 | TGTGCCAGCAGCCAACGCCTGGCTCTGGCGGGACTTCGTAGCGAGCAGTTCTTC | CASSQRLALAGLRSEQFF
TRBJ2-1 | TRBD2 | NA | TRBV7-2 | TGTGCCAGCAGCGGGGGACTAGCAGCCGGCTCAATTGCGGAGTTCTTC | CASSGGLAAGSIAEFF
TRBJ2-6 | NA | NA | TRBV28 | TGTGCCAGCACGCGGACCCAGGGCTTTGGCACTGGGGCCAACGTCCTGACTTTC | CASTRTQGFGTGANVLTF
TRBJ2-3 | TRBD1 | NA | TRBV28 | TGTGCCAGCAGCCTCGCGGTCGTCACACGACAGGGGGGTAGCACAGATACGCAGTATTTT | CASSLAVVTRQGGSTDTQYF
TRBJ2-5 | TRBD2 | few | TRBV2 | TGTGCCAGCAGTGGGGCTAGCGGGGGGGAGACCCAGTACTTC | CASSGASGGETQYF
TRBJ2-7 | TRBD2 | NA | TRBV9 | TGTGCCAGCAGCGTACGGGGACTAGCGGGGAACGAGCAGTACTTC | CASSVRGLAGNEQYF
TRBJ1-6 | NA | NA | TRBV2 | TGTGCCAGCAGTCAGGGGAATTCACCCCTCCACTTT | CASSQGNSPLHF
TRBJ2-7 | NA | NA | TRBV4-1 | TGCGCCAGCAGTCCCCAGGGTGCCCAACCCTACGAGCAGTACTTC | CASSPQGAQPYEQYF
TRBJ1-5 | NA | NA | TRBV7-8 | TGTGCCAGCAGCTCACGGGAGGGGGGGCGCATTAGCAATCAGCCCCAGCATTTT | CASSSREGGRISNQPQHF
TRBJ2-1 | TRBD2 | few | TRBV13 | TGTGCCAGCCAATCCCTAGCGGGAGAAGGAAATGAGCAGTTCTTC | CASQSLAGEGNEQFF
TRBJ2-7 | NA | NA | TRBV27 | TGTGCCAGCGGGGCAGGGTACGAGCAGTACTTC | CASGAGYEQYF
TRBJ1-1 | TRBD1 | NA | TRBV5-5 | TGTGCCAGCAGCTTTGCTGGCCCACAGGGGGCGAATGAAGCTTTCTTT | CASSFAGPQGANEAFF
TRBJ1-4 | NA | NA | TRBV28 | TGTGCCAGCAGTTTGAGGTTGGCGGGAACTAATGAAAAACTGTTTTTT | CASSLRLAGTNEKLFF
TRBJ2-3 | TRBD2 | few | TRBV2 | TGTGCCAGCAGTGACCCGACTAGCGGGGCCAGGGTCGCAGATACGCAGTATTTT | CASSDPTSGARVADTQYF
TRBJ2-7 | TRBD1 | once | TRBV30 | TGTGCCTGGAGTGGGCAAGGGGGCCGGTACGAGCAGTACTTC | CAWSGQGGRYEQYF
TRBJ1-2 | TRBD1 | NA | TRBV19 | TGTGCCAGTAGTTCGGACAGGGGGCGCGGCTATGGCTACACCTTC | CASSSDRGRGYGYTF
TRBJ2-7 | NA | NA | TRBV5-1 | TGCGCCAGCAGCTCCCTCGGGGGGCGGGGGAACCCATCCTACGAGCAGTACTTC | CASSSLGGRGNPSYEQYF
TRBJ1-2 | NA | NA | TRBV18 | TGTGCCAGCTCGATGGGACAAGGCCCTCATGGCTACACCTTC | CASSMGQGPHGYTF
TRBJ2-1 | NA | NA | TRBV1 | TGCACCAGCAGCCAAGTAGCAGCGGGGGGGCGGGTGGATGAGCAGTTCTTC | CTSSQVAAGGRVDEQFF
TRBJ2-7 | NA | NA | TRBV15 | TGTGCCACCAGTACCCGACAGCCTTCCTACGAGCAGTACTTC | CATSTRQPSYEQYF
TRBJ1-2 | NA | NA | TRBV2 | TGTGCCAGCAGTGTTTCAGGGTTTAACTATGGCTACACCTTC | CASSVSGFNYGYTF
TRBJ2-3 | NA | NA | TRBV5-1 | TGCGCCAGCAGCCTCGGACTATCATCAGATACGCAGTATTTT | CASSLGLSSDTQYF
TRBJ2-6 | NA | NA | TRBV7-8 | TGTGCCAGCAGCCCCTTCCAGGGTTCCGGGGCCAACGTCCTGACTTTC | CASSPFQGSGANVLTF
TRBJ1-1 | TRBD1 | NA | TRBV18 | TGTGCCAGCTCACCACCGGACAGGTTAAACACTGAAGCTTTCTTT | CASSPPDRLNTEAFF
TRBJ1-5 | TRBD1 | NA | TRBV7-2 | TGTGCCAGCAGCTTAACGTTTCTAAGGGGGACCCAGGGGGATCAGCCCCAGCATTTT | CASSLTFLRGTQGDQPQHF
TRBJ1-2 | NA | NA | TRBV5-1 | TGCGCCAGCAAAACAGATGCGAACTATGGCTACACCTTC | CASKTDANYGYTF
TRBJ2-7 | NA | NA | TRBV27 | TGTGCCAGCAGTTTACAGGGGAAACCCCCCTACGAGCAGTACTTC | CASSLQGKPPYEQYF
TRBJ2-6 | TRBD1 | NA | TRBV11-2 | TGTGCCAGCAACCGGGACAGGGTAATCTCTGGGGCCAACGTCCTGACTTTC | CASNRDRVISGANVLTF
TRBJ2-7 | TRBD1 | NA | TRBV2 | TGTGCCAGCAAGGGACAGGGTTTTTACGAGCAGTACTTC | CASKGQGFYEQYF
TRBJ2-5 | NA | NA | TRBV6-6 | TGTGCCAGCAGTCTGATCAGAGAGACCCAGTACTTC | CASSLIRETQYF
TRBJ1-1 | TRBD1 | NA | TRBV9 | TGTGCCAGCAGCGCCAACAGGGGTATAGGGAACACTGAAGCTTTCTTT | CASSANRGIGNTEAFF